This paragraph covers one T cell receptor (beta chain) sequence. This sample was taken from a study of blood T cell repertoires in COVID-19. Turning to the study itself: PBMCs, B-cell-depleted T cells, or T cells were the source of the cDNA or gDNA that made up the material.

Sequencing used immunoSEQ multiplex PCR; TCRdb keeps in-frame clones, though not all of them. The table lists tens of thousands of clones, under 95% of them singletons. The sequence was obtained from a man aged 50 to 59 with active COVID-19. Specimen: peripheral blood.

The CDR3 loop reads CASSFSQDGYTF. The CDR3 nucleotides are TGTGCCAGCAGCTTCAGCCAGGATGGCTACACCTTC. The rearrangement links TRBV5-4 to TRBJ1-2; D is ambiguous. Germline V gives CDR1 SGHNT, CDR2 YYREEE (reference sequence). The CDR3 spans 12 residues. The V end was cut by 2 bases, the J end by 6 bases, with 8 bases between.